This T cell receptor beta chain was identified during a study of T cells in Graves' hyperthyroidism and ophthalmopathy. The CDR3 length is 14 residues. CDR1 DFQATT and CDR2 SNEGSKA come from the germline V gene (reference sequence). V dropped 2 bases and J dropped 1 base, with 8 bases sitting between them. Using RNA transcripts as the source, TCR beta CDR3 regions were amplified. In the first-round RT-PCR of the TCR CDR3, the HTBI primer set was used. TCRdb used MiXCR to reprocess the multiplex PCR reads, holding one entry per CDR3 protein. The sample consists of hundreds of thousands of distinct CDR3 sequences, 17% of them appearing once. Thyroid ultrasound, orbital computed tomography, clinical symptoms, and serum thyroxine and TRAb underpinned diagnoses.

This rearrangement joins TRBV20-1 to TRBJ2-2, with a weak D call TRBD1 (5 bases). Sequenced material: blood. This receptor was taken from a woman aged 55-70 years with Graves' ophthalmopathy. CDR3 DNA sequence: TGCAGTGCTAGATCAACAGGGAACACCGGGGAGCTGTTTTTT. It yields the protein CSARSTGNTGELFF.